The 5 T cell receptor beta chains in this list originate from one sample, sequenced in a study of T cells in Graves' hyperthyroidism and ophthalmopathy. Amplified regions were TCR beta CDR3 sequences from RNA transcripts. First-round RT-PCR of the TCR CDR3 relied on the HTBI primer set. TCRdb re-called the multiplex PCR reads through MiXCR, storing one row per CDR3 protein. The sample holds fewer than 400,000 distinct CDR3 sequences, 25% seen once. The sequencing sample was made of blood. The receptor source for this set is a man aged 50 or older with Graves' hyperthyroidism.

V usage is TRBV6-1 and J usage is TRBJ1-4; TRBD1 matches at 7 bases. This CDR3 spans 15 amino acids. Germline CDR1 MNHNS, CDR2 SASEGT. After removal of 11 bases from V and 0 bases from J, the junction contained 9 bases not matched to a gene. The CDR3 DNA follows: TGTGCCGGCCAGGGACAGCCTGCAACTAATGAAAAACTGTTTTTT. This codes for CAGQGQPATNEKLFF.

The rearrangement links TRBV2 to TRBJ2-5; D remains unclear. This CDR3 spans 13 amino acids. Trimming pared 2 bases from V and 5 bases from J, leaving 9 bases between. The germline V gene encodes CDR1 SNHLY and CDR2 FYNNEI. The CDR3 DNA reads TGTGCCAGCAGTGAATATCCCCGGGAGACCCAGTACTTC. Its translation: CASSEYPRETQYF.

This clonotype was seen a single time. V usage is TRBV6-1 and J usage is TRBJ1-6, with 7 bases matching TRBD1. J was trimmed by 10 bases and V by 4 bases; bases with no gene match: 4. The germline V gene has CDR1 MNHNS and CDR2 SASEGT. The CDR3 has 13 amino acids. CDR3 nucleotides: TGTGCCAGCAGTGGTACAGGGGAGTCACCCCTCCACTTT. This encodes CASSGTGESPLHF.

In this sample, this clonotype turned up a few times. V is TRBV5-6 and J is TRBJ1-5; D perhaps matches TRBD1 (5 bases). The CDR3 is 14 amino acids. Germline CDR1 SGHDT, CDR2 YYEEEE. The ends were cut back, 4 bases at V and 4 bases at J, with 12 bases in the middle. CDR3 residues: CASSTQGTNQPQHF. DNA for the CDR3: TGTGCCAGCAGCACTCAGGGAACTAATCAGCCCCAGCATTTT.

A few counts support this clonotype. The rearrangement uses TRBV12-5 and TRBJ1-5; possible D gene TRBD1, 5 bases. Germline V gives CDR1 LGHNT, CDR2 FRNRAP. V was cut by 0 bases and J by 9 bases, with 21 bases left in between. The CDR3 has 17 amino acids. The CDR3: CASGLVLGETEVGPQHF. The CDR3 DNA is TGTGCTAGTGGTTTGGTACTGGGGGAGACAGAGGTTGGGCCCCAGCATTTT.